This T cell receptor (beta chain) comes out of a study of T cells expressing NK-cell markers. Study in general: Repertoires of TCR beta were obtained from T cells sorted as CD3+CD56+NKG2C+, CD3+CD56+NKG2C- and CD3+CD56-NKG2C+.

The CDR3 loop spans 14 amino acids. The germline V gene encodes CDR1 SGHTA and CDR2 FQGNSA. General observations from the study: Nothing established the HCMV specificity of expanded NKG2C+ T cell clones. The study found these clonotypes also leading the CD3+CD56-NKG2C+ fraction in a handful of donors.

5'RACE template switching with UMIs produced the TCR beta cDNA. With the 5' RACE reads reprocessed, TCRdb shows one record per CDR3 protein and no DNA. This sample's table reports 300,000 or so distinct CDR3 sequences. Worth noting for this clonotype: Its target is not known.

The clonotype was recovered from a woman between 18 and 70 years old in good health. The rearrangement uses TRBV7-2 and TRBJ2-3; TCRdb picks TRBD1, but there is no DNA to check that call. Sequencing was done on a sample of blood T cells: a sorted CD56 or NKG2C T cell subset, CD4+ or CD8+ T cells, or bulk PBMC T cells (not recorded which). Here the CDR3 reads CASSGGGVTDTQYF.